The next 7 T cell receptor beta chains were all read from a single sample in a study of blood T cells in healthy people across ages. Sample-barcoded 5' priming and a J-beta primer mix drove a second PCR of roughly 7 to 11 cycles. MiXCR, applied by TCRdb to the 5' RACE reads, yields one record per CDR3 protein. The data show around 1.1 million distinct CDR3 sequences, with 35% to 45% seen just once and approximately 14% held by the top ten. The sequenced material came from blood. Receptors originate from a man aged 18 to 29 in good health.

This clonotype has more than one count but fewer than ten. This chain joins TRBV5-1 and TRBJ2-3; D is ambiguous. CDR3 size: 17 residues. V shed 1 base and J shed 3 bases, with 18 bases lying between them. Germline CDR1 and CDR2: SGHRS and YFSETQ. The CDR3 coding sequence is TGCGCCAGCAGCTTGAGACCATTTCCCGTCCGGACAGATACGCAGTATTTT. It translates to CASSLRPFPVRTDTQYF.

This clonotype was picked up many times. DNA for the CDR3: TGTGCCAGCAGTTCTTCCGGGGAGAGCACAGATACGCAGTATTTT. It encodes CASSSSGESTDTQYF. The chain joins TRBV7-9 to TRBJ2-3; weak D call: TRBD2 (5 bases). This CDR3 comprises 15 residues. CDR1 and CDR2 from the germline V gene are SEHNR and FQNEAQ (reference sequence). The V end was cut by 6 bases, the J end by 0 bases, with 13 bases between.

There are a few counts of this clonotype. The genes are TRBV10-3 and TRBJ2-2; 13 nucleotides agree with TRBD2. CDR3 length equals 19 residues. Losses at the gene ends were 5 bases for V and 0 bases for J; bases not matched to a gene: 9. Per germline, CDR1 ENHRY and CDR2 SYGVKD. CDR3 sequence reads: CAISSTWTSGGANTGELFF. The CDR3, as DNA: TGTGCCATCAGTTCTACTTGGACTAGCGGGGGCGCGAACACCGGGGAGCTGTTTTTT.

The genes are TRBV5-6 and TRBJ2-7; D perhaps matches TRBD1 (6 bases). The V end was cut by 4 bases, the J end by 3 bases, with 14 bases between. The CDR3 is made up of 14 amino acids. CDR1 is SGHDT, CDR2 YYEEEE, per germline. CDR3 loop: CASSLGDNYYEQYF. CDR3 nucleotide sequence: TGTGCCAGCAGCCTAGGGGACAACTACTACGAGCAGTACTTC.

This clonotype was recorded a few times. The V and J genes are TRBV6-5 and TRBJ1-4; no clear D gene. The CDR3 spans 11 residues. V was shortened by 4 bases and J by 10 bases, with 7 bases between the two germline ends. Germline CDR1 MNHEY, CDR2 SVGAGI. The CDR3 is CASSSGGKLFF. The DNA for the CDR3 is TGTGCCAGCAGTTCTGGTGGAAAACTGTTTTTT.

The CDR3 reads CASNPGNTGELFF. CDR3 DNA sequence: TGTGCCAGCAACCCAGGGAACACCGGGGAGCTGTTTTTT. The chain has TRBV7-6 and TRBJ2-2; no definite D call. CDR1 is SGHVS, CDR2 FNYEAQ, per germline. The CDR3 is 13 residues long. V was shortened by 7 bases and J by 1 base, with 7 bases between the two germline ends.

The rearrangement joins TRBV6-4 to TRBJ2-5; 12 bases are shared with TRBD2. The CDR3 is 15 amino acids. With V trimmed by 6 bases and J by 11 bases, 13 bases remained unmatched. Germline CDR1 reads MRHNA; CDR2 reads SNTAGT. CDR3 protein: CASRVLAGGGNEQYF. In DNA form, the CDR3 reads TGTGCCAGCAGGGTACTAGCGGGGGGAGGAAATGAGCAGTACTTC.